These T cell receptor beta chains were read from a single sample in a study of T cells after yellow fever vaccination. TCRdb reprocessed the 5' RACE reads via MiXCR and lists one record per CDR3 protein. The sample has 60,000 to 75,000 distinct CDR3 sequences, under 8% seen once; the top ten hold 30% to 45%. Here the sequenced sample was CD8+ T cells sorted from PBMCs, taken more than 40 days after the first yellow fever vaccination. Receptors originate from a man younger than 30 who received the YFV17D yellow fever vaccine. Each CDR3 is given with its conserved first and last residue. Fields, in order: clone size, D gene, V gene, J gene, CDR3 protein, CDR3 DNA. A D gene is named only where the DNA matches it firmly. A row's size may be missing; if present it is once, few, many or a size class.

size: few; D: NA; V: TRBV29-1; J: TRBJ1-2; CDR3: CSVDFGRGDGYTF; DNA: TGCAGCGTTGACTTCGGCAGGGGAGATGGCTACACCTTC
size: many; D: NA; V: TRBV29-1; J: TRBJ2-2; CDR3: CSVGQTGELFF; DNA: TGCAGCGTTGGTCAAACCGGGGAGCTGTTTTTT
size: few; D: NA; V: TRBV29-1; J: TRBJ2-5; CDR3: CSVERDYQETQYF; DNA: TGCAGCGTTGAGCGGGATTACCAAGAGACCCAGTACTTC
size: many; D: TRBD1; V: TRBV29-1; J: TRBJ2-1; CDR3: CSVDLTGNRKQFF; DNA: TGCAGCGTTGATCTGACAGGGAATAGGAAGCAGTTCTTC
size: NA; D: TRBD2; V: TRBV11-3; J: TRBJ2-3; CDR3: CASSLGVLAGGPTDTQYF; DNA: TGTGCCAGCAGCTTAGGGGTACTAGCGGGGGGGCCCACAGATACGCAGTATTTT
size: many; D: NA; V: TRBV14; J: TRBJ2-3; CDR3: CASSQDAGTDTQYF; DNA: TGTGCCAGCAGCCAAGATGCGGGCACAGATACGCAGTATTTT
size: many; D: NA; V: TRBV20-1; J: TRBJ2-3; CDR3: CSAREFEGSDTQYF; DNA: TGCAGTGCTAGAGAATTTGAGGGTTCGGATACGCAGTATTTT
size: many; D: NA; V: TRBV18; J: TRBJ2-4; CDR3: CASSPPEHPLNQYF; DNA: TGTGCCAGCTCACCACCCGAACACCCTTTGAATCAGTACTTC
size: many; D: NA; V: TRBV5-5; J: TRBJ1-1; CDR3: CASSLGAPGGTEAFF; DNA: TGTGCCAGCAGCTTGGGGGCGCCCGGTGGTACTGAAGCTTTCTTT
size: many; D: NA; V: TRBV4-3; J: TRBJ2-2; CDR3: CASSRKRSGTLLRGELFF; DNA: TGCGCCAGCAGCCGGAAAAGATCGGGGACACTCCTTCGAGGGGAGCTGTTTTTT
size: many; D: NA; V: TRBV2; J: TRBJ2-1; CDR3: CASSEFPGFAYNEQFF; DNA: TGTGCCAGCAGTGAATTCCCGGGGTTCGCCTACAATGAGCAGTTCTTC
size: NA; D: NA; V: TRBV12-3/TRBV12-4; J: TRBJ2-3; CDR3: CASSTTGNRHTQYF; DNA: TGTGCCAGCAGTACCACAGGGAATAGGCATACGCAGTATTTT
size: many; D: NA; V: TRBV10-2; J: TRBJ2-2; CDR3: CASRVEGDLTGELFF; DNA: TGCGCCAGCAGAGTGGAGGGGGACCTCACCGGGGAGCTGTTTTTT
size: many; D: NA; V: TRBV27; J: TRBJ2-7; CDR3: CASSLSTGAYYEQYF; DNA: TGTGCCAGCAGTTTATCGACGGGGGCATACTACGAGCAGTACTTC
size: few; D: NA; V: TRBV5-1; J: TRBJ2-7; CDR3: CASSAPLTGPPYEQYF; DNA: TGCGCCAGCAGCGCCCCCCTGACAGGCCCCCCCTACGAGCAGTACTTC
size: NA; D: NA; V: TRBV5-1; J: TRBJ2-3; CDR3: CASSLYAEDTQYF; DNA: TGCGCCAGCAGCTTGTATGCCGAAGATACGCAGTATTTT
size: many; D: NA; V: TRBV21-1; J: TRBJ2-1; CDR3: CASSIRQGARSSYNEQFF; DNA: TGTGCCAGCAGCATCCGACAGGGCGCCCGTAGCTCCTACAATGAGCAGTTCTTC